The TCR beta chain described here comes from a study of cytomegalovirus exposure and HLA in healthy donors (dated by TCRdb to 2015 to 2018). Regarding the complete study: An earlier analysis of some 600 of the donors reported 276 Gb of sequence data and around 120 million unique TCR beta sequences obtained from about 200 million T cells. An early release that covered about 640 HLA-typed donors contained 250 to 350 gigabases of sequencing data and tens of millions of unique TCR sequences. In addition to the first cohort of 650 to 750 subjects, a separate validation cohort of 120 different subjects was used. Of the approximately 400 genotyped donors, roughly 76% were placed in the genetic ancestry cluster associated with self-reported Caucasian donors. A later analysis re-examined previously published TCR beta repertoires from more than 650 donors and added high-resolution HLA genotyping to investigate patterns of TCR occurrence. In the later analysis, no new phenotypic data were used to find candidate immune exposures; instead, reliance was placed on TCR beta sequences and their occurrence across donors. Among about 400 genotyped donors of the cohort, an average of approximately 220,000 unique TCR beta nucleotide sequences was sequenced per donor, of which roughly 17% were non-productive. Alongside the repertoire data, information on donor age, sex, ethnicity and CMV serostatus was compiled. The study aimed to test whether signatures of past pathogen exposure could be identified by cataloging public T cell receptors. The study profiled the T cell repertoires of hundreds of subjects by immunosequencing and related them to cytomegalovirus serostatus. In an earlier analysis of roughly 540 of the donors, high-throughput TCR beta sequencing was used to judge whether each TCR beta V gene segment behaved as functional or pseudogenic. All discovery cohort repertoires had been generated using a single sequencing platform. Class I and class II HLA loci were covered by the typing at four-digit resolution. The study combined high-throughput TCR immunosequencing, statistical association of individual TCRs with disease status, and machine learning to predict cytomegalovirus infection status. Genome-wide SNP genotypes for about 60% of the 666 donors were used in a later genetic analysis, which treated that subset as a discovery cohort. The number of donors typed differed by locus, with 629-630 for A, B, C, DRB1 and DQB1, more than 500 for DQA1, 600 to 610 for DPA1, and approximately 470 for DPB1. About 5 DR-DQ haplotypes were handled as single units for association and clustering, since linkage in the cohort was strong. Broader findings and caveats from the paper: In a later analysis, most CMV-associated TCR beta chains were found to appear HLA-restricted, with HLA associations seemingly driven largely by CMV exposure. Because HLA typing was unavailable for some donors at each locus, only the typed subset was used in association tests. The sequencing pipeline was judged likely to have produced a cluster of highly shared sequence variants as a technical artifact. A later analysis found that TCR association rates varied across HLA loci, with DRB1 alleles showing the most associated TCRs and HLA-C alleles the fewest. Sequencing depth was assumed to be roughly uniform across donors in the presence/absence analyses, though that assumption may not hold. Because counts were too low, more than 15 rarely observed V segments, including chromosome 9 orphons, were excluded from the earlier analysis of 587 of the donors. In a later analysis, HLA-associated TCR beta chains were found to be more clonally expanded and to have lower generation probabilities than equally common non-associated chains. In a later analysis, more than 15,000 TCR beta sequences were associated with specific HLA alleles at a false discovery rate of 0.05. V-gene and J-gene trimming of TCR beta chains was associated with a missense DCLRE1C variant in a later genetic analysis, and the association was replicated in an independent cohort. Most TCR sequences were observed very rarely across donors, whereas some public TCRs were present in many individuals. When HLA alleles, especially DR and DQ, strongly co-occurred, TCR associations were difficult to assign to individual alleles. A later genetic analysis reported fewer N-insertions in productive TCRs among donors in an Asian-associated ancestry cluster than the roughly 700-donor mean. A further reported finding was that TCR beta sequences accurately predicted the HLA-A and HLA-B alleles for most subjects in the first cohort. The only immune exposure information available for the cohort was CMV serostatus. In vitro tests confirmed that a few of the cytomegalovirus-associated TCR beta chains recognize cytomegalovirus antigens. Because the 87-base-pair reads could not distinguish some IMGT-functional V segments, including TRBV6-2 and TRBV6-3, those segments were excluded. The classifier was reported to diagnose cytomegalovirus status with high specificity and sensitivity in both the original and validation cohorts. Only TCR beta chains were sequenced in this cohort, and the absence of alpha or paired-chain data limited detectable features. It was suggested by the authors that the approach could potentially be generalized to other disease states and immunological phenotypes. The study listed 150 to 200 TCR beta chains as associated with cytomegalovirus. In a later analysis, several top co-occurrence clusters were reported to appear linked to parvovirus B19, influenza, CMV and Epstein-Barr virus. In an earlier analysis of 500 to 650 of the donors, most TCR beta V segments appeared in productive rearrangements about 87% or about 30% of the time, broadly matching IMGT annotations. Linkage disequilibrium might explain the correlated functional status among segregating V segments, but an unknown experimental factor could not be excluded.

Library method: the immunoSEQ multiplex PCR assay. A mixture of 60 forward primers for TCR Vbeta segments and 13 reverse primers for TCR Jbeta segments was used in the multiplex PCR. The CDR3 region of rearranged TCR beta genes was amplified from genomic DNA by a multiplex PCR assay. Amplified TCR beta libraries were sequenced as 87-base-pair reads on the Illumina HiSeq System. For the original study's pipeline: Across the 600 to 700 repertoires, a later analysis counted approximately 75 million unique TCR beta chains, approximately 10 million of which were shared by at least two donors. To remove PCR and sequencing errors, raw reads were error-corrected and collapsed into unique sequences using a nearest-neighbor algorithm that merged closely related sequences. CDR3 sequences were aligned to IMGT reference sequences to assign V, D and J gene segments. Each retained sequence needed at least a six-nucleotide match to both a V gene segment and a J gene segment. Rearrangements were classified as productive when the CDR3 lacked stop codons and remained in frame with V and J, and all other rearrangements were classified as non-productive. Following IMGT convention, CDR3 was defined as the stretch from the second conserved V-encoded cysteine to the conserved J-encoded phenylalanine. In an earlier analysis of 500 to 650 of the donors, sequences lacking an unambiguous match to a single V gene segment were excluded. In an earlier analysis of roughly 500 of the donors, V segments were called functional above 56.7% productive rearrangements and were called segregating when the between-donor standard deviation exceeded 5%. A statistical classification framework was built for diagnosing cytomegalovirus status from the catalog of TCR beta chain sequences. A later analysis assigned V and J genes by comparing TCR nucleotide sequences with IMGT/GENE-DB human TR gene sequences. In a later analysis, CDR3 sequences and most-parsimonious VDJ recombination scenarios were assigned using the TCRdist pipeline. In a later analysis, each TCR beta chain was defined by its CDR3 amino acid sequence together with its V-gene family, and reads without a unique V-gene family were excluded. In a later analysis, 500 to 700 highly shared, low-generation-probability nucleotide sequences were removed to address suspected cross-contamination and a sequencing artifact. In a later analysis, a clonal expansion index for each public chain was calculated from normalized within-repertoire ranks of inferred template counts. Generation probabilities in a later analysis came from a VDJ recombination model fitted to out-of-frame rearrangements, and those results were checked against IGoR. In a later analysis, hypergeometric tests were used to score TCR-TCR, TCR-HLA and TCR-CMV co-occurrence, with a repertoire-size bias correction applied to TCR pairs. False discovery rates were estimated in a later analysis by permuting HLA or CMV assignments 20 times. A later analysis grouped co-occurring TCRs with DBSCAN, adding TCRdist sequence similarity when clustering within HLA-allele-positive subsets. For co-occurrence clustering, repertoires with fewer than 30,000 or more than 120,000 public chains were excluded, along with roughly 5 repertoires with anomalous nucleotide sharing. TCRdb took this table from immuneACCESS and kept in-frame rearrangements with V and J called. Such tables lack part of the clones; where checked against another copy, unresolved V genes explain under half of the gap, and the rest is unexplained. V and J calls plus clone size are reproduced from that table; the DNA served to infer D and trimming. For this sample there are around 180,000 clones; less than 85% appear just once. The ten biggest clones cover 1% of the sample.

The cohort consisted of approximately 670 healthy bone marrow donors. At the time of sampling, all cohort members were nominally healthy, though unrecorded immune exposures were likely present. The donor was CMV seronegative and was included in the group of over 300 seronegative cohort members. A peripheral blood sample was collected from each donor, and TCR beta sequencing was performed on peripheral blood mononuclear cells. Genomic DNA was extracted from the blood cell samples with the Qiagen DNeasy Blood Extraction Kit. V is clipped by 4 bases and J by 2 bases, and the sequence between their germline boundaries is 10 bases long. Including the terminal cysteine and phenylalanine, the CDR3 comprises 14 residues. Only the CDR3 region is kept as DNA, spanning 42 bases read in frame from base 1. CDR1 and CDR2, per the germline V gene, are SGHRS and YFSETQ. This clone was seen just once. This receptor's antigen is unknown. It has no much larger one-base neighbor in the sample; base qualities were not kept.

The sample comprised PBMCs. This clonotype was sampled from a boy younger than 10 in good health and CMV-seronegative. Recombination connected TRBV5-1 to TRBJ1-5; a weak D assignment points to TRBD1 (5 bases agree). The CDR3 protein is CASSLSGGNQPQHF. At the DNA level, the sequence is TGCGCCAGCAGCCTCTCGGGGGGCAATCAGCCCCAGCATTTT.